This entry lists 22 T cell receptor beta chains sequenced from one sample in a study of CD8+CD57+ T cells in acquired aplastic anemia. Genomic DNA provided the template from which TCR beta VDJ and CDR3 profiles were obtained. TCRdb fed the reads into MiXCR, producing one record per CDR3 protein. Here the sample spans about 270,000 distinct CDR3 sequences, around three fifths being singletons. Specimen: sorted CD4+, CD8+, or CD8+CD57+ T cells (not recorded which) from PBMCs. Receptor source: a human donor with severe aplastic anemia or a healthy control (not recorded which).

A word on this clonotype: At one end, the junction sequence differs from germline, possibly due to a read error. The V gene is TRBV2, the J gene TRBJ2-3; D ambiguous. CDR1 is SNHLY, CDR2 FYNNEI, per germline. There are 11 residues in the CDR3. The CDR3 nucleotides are TGTGCCAGCATGGACGTTTTCCCCCCCCGATTT. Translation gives CASMDVFPPRF.

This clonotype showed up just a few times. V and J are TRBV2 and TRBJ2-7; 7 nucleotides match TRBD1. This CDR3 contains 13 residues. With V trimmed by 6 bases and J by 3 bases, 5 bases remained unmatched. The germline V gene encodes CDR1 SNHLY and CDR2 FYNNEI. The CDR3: CASRGTAVYEQYF. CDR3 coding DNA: TGTGCCAGCAGGGGGACAGCCGTCTACGAGCAGTACTTC.

The CDR3 here is CAISVGWDTEAFF. The CDR3 DNA is TGTGCCATCAGTGTGGGGTGGGACACTGAAGCTTTCTTT. The chain carries TRBV10-3 and TRBJ1-1; D is uncertain. CDR3 length: 13 residues. V was shortened by 4 bases and J by 3 bases, with 9 bases between the two germline ends. Germline V CDR1 and CDR2: ENHRY, SYGVKD.

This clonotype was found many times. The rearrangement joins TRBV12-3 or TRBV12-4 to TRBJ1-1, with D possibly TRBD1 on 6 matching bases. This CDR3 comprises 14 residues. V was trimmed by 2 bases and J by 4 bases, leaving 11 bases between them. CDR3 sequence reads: CASSLRGVSTEAFF. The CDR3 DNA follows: TGTGCCAGCAGTTTAAGGGGGGTAAGCACTGAAGCTTTCTTT.

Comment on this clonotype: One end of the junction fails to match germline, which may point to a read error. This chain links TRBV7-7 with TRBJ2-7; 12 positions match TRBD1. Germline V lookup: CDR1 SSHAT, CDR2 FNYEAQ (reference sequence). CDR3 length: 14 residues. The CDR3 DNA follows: TGTGCTAGCAGCTTAGGGACAGGGGGCCACGAGCAGTACTTC. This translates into CASSLGTGGHEQYF.

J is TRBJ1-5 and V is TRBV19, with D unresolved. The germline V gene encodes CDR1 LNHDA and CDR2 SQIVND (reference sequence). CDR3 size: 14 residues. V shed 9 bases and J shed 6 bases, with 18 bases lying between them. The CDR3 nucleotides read TGTGCCAGCGCCGGAGGCTCCGGCTCTCAGCCCCAGCATTTT. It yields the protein CASAGGSGSQPQHF.

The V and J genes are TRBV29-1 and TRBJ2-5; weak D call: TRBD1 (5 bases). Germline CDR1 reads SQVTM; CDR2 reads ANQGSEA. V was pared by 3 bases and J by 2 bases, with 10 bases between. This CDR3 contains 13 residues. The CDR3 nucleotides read TGCAGCGTTGACATAAGGGGACAAGAGACCCAGTACTTC. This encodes CSVDIRGQETQYF.

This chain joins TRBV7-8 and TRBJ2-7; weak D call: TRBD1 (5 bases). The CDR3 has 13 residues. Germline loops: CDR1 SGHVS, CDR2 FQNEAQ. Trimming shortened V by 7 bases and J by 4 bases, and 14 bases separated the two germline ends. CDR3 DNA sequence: TGTGCCAGCAACCTACAGGTAGAATACGAGCAGTACTTC. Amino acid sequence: CASNLQVEYEQYF.

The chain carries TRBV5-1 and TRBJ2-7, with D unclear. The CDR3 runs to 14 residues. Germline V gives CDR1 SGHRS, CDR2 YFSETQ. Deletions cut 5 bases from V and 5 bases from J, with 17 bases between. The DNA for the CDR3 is TGCGCCAGCAGTTCAACGGCCGGATATAACGAGCAGTACTTC. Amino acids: CASSSTAGYNEQYF.

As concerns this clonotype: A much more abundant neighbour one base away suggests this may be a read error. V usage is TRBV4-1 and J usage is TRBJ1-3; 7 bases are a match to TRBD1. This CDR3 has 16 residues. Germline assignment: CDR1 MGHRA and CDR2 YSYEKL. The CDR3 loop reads CASSQDGTDSGITIYF. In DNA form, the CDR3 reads TGCGCCAGCAGCCAAGATGGGACAGACTCTGGAATCACCATATATTTT.

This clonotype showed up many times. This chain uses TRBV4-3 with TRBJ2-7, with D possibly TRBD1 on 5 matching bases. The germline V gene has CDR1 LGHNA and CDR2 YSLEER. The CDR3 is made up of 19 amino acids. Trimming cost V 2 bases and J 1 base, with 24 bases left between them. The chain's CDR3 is CASSQLPPGQGLGSYEQYF. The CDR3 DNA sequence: TGCGCCAGCAGCCAACTTCCCCCCGGCCAGGGTTTGGGATCCTACGAGCAGTACTTC.

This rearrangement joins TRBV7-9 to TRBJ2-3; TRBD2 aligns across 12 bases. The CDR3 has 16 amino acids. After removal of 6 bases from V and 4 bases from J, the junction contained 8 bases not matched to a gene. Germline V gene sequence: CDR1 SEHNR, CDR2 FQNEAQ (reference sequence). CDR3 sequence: CASSSPSGGAPDTQYF. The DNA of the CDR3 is TGTGCCAGCAGTTCTCCTAGCGGGGGGGCCCCAGATACGCAGTATTTT.

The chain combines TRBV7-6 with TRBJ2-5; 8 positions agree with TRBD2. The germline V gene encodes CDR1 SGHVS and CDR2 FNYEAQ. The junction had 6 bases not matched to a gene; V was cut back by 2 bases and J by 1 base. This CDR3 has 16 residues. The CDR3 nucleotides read TGTGCCAGCAGCTTACTGGGCGGGGGGCTCCAAGAGACCCAGTACTTC. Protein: CASSLLGGGLQETQYF. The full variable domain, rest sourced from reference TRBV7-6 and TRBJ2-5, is GAGVSQSPRYKVTKRGQDVALRCDPISGHVSLYWYRQALGQGPEFLTYFNYEAQQDKSGLPNDRFSAERPEGSISTLTIQRTEQRDSAMYRCASSLLGGGLQETQYFGPGTRLLVL.

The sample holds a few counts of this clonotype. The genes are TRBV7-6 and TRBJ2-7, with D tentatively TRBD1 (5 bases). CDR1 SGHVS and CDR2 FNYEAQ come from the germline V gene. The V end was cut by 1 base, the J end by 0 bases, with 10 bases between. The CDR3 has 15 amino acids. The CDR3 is CASSLDDSSSYEQYF. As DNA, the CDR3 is TGTGCCAGCAGCTTAGACGACAGTAGCTCCTACGAGCAGTACTTC.

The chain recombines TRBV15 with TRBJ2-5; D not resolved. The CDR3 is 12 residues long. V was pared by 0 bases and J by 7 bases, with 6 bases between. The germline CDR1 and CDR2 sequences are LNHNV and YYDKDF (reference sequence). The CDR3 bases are TGTGCCACCAGCAGAGATCTTGGGACCCAGTACTTC. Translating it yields CATSRDLGTQYF. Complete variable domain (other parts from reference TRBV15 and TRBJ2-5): DAMVIQNPRYQVTQFGKPVTLSCSQTLNHNVMYWYQQKSSQAPKLLFHYYDKDFNNEADTPDNFQSRRPNTSFCFLDIRSPGLGDTAMYLCATSRDLGTQYFGPGTRLLVL.

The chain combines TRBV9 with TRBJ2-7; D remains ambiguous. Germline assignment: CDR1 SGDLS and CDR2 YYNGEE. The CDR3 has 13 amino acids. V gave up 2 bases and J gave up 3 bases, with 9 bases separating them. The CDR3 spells CASSVDDLYEQYF. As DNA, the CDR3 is TGTGCCAGCAGCGTTGATGACCTCTACGAGCAGTACTTC.

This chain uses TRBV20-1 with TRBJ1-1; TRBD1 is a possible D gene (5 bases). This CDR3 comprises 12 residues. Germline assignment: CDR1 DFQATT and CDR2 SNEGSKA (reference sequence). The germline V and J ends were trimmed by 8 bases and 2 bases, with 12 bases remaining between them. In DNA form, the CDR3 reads TGCAGTACCAAAGACAGTAACACTGAAGCTTTCTTT. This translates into CSTKDSNTEAFF.

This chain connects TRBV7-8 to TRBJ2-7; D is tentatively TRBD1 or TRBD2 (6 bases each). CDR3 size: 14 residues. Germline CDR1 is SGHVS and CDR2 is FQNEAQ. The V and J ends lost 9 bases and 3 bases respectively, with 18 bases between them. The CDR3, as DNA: TGTGCCAGTCACCAAGGGGGGTGGGGCTACGAGCAGTACTTC. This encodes CASHQGGWGYEQYF.

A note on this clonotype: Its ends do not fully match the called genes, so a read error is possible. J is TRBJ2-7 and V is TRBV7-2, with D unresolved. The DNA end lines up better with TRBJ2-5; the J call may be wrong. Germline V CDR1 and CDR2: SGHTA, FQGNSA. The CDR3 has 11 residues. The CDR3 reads CAISRKETQYF. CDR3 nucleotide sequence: TGTGCCATCAGCCGGAAGGAGACCCAGTACTTC.

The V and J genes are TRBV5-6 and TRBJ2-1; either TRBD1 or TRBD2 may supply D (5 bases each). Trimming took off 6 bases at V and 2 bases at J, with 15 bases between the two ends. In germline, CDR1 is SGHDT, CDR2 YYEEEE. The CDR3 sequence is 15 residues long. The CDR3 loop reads CASTDLQGPYNEQFF. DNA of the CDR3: TGTGCCAGCACCGATCTCCAGGGACCCTACAATGAGCAGTTCTTC.

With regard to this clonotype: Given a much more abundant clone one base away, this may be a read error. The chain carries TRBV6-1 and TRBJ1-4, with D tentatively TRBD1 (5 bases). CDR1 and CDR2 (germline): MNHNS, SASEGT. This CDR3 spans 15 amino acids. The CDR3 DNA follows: TGTGCCAGCAGTGAAACGAGGGGACCTAATGAAAGACTGTTTTTT. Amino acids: CASSETRGPNERLFF.

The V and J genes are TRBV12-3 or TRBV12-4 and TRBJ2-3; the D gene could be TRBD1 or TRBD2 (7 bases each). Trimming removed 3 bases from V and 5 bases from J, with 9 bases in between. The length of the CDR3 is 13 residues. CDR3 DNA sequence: TGTGCCAGCAGTTTCAGGGGGGGAGATACGCAGTATTTT. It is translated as CASSFRGGDTQYF.